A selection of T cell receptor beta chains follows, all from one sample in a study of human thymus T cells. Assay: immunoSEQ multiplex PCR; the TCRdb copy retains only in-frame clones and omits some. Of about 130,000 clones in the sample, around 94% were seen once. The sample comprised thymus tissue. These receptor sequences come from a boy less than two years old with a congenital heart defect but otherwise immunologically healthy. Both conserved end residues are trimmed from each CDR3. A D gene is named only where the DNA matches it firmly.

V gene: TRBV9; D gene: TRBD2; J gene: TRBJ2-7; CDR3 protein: ASSKGLTYEQY
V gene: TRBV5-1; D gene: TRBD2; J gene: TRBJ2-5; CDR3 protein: ASSLDLAGETQY
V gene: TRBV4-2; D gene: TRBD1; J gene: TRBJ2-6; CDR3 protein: ASSPLPPDRGFSGANVLT
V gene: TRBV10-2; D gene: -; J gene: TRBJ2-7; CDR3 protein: ASREGYEQY
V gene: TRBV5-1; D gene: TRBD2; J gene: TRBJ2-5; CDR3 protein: ASSPGGSGGAGETQY
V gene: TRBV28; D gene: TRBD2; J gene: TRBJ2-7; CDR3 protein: ASSVPGLGDEQY
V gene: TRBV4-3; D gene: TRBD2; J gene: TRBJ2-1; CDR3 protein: ASSPMASGGADEQF
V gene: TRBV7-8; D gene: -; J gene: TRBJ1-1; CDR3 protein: ASSPRTGGDTEAF
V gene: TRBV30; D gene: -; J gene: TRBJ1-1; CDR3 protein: AWSMVAEAF
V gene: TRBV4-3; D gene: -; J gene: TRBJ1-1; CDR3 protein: ASSQDRENTEAF
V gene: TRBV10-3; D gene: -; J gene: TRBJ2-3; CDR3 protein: ASRTSTDTQY
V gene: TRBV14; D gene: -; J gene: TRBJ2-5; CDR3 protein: ASSQGEEETQY
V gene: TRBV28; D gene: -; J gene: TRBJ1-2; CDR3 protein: ASSLRVIDGYT
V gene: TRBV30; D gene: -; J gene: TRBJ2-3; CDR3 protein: ASNDRGTSTDTQY
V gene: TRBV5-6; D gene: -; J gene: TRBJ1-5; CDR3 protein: ASSLAADSNQPQH
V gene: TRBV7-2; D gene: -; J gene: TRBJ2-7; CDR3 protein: ASSPSREQY
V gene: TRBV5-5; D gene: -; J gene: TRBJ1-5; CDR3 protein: ASSAGVGQPQH
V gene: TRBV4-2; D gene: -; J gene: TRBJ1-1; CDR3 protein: ASSQDLKDTEAF
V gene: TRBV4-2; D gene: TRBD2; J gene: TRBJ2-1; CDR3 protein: ASSQATGTSWGEQF
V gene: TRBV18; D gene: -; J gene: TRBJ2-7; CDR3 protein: ASSPLGPRGFYEQY
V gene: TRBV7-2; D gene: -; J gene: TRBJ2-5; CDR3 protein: ASSLGVNPETQY
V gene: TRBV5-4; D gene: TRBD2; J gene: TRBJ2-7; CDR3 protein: ASSPGLAGAYEQY
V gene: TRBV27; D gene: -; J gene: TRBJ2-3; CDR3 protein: ASSPQGGKGKDTQY
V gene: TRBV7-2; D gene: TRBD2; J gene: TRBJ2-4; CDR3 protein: ASSQEVVELAGNQY
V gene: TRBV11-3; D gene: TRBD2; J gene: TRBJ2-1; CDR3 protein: ASSSSGGALNEQF
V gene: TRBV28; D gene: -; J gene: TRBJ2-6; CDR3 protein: ASSLGTGDSGANVLT
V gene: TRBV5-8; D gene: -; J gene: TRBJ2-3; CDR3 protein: ARSEQGRSTDTQY
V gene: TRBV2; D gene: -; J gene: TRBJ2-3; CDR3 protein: ASSEGLHTDTQY
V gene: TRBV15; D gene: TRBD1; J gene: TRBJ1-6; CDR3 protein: ATSPRTGTGISPLH
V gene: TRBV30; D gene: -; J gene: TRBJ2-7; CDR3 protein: AWSVPTGIYEQY
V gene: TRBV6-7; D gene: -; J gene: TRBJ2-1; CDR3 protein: ASSYSFVGRTYNEQF
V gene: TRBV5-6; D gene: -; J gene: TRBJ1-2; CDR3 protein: ASKKGGRDYGYT
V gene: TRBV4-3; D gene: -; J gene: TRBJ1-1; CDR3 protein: ASSQDRGAMNTEAF
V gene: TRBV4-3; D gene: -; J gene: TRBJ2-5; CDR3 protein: ASSQGRVPTRETQY
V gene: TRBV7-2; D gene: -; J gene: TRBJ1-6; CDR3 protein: ASSLNPQGDSPLH
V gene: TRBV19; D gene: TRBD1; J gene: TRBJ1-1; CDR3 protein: ASTPRGTGALNTEAF
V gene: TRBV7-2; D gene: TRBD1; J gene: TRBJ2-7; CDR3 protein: ASSFGTGFYEQY
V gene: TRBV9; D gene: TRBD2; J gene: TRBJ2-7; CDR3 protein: ASSHGLAGASYEQY
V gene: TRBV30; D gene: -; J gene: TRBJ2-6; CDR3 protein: AWSKETGANVLT
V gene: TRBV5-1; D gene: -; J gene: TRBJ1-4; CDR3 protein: ASSYRGWGEKLF
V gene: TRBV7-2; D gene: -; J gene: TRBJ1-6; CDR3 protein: ASSPLWGGSPLH
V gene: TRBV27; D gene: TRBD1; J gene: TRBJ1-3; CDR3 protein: ASSLGQGAGNTIY
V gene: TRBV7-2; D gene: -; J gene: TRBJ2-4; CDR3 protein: ASSSRVRGDGAAKNIQY
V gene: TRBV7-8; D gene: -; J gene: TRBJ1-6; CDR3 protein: ASSPSPRAPLNSPLH
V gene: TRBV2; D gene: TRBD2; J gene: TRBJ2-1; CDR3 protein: ASSVSAGGRYNEQF
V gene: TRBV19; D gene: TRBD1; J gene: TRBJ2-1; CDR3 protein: ASSIGEGANNEQF
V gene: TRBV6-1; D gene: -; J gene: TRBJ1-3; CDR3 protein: ASSEAGRIGFGGNTIY
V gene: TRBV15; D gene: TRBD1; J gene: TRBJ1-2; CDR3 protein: ATSRDKTGRVVNGYT
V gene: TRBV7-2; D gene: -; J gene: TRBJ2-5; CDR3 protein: ASSQGGKETQY
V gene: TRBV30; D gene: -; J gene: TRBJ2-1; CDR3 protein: AWSGGGGGLLNEQF
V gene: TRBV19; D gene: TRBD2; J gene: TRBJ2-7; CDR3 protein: ASSTASGGSLYEQY
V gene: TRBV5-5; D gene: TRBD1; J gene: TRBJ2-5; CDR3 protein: ASSLGSGTGVRETQY
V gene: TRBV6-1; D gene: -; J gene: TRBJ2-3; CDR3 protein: ASRVTRGDTQY
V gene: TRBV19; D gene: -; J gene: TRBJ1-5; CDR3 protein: ASTEGRTYSNQPQH
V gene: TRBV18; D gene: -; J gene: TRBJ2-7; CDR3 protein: ASSPPLQGDHEQY
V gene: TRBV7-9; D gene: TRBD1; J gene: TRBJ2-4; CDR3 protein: ASSLADRGKNIQY
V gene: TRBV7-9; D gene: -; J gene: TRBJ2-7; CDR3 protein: ASSLGETDEQY
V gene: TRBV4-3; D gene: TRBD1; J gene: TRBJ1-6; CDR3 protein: ASSLKGARSPLH
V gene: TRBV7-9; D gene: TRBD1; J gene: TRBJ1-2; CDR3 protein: ASSLDRNTYGYT
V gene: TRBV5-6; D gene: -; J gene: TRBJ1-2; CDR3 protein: ASSLGEGNYGYT